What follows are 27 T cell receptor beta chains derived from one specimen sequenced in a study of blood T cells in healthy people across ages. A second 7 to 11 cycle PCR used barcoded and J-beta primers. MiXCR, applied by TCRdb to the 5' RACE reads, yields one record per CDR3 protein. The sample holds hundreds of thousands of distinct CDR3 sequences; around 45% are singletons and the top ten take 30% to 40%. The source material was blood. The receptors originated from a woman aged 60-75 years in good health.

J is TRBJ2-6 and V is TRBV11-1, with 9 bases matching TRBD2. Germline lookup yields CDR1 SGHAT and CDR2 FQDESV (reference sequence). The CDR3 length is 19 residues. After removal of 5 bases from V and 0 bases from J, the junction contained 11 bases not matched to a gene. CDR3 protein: CASSTSRTSESSGANVLTF. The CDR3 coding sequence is TGTGCCAGCAGCACATCCCGGACTAGCGAATCCTCTGGGGCCAACGTCCTGACTTTC.

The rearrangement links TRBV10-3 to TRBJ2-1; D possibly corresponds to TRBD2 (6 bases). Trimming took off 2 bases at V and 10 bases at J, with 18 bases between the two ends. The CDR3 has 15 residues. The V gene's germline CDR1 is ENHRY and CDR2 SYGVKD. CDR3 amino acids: CAISEKRRGGGEQFF. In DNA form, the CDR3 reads TGTGCCATCAGTGAGAAGCGGAGGGGCGGAGGGGAGCAGTTCTTC.

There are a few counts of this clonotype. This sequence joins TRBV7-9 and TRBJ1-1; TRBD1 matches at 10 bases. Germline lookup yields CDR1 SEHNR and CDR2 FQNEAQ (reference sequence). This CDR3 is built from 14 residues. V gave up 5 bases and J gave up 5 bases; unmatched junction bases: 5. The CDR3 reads CASSPGQGETEAFF. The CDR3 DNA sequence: TGTGCCAGCAGCCCTGGACAGGGGGAAACTGAAGCTTTCTTT.

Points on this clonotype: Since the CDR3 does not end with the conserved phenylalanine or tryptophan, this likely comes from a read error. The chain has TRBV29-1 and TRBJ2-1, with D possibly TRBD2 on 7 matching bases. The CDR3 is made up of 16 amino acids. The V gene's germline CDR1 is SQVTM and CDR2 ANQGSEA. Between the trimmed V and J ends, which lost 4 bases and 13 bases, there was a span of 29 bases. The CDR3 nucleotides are TGCAGCGTTGGTTGGGGGGGTGTAGGGGACAAAGAGACCCAGTTCTTA. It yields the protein CSVGWGGVGDKETQFL.

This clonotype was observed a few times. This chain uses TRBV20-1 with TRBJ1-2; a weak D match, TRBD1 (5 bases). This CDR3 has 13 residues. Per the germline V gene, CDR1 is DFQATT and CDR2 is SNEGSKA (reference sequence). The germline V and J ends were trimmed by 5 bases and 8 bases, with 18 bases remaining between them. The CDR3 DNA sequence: TGCAGTGCTCCAATTTCCGGGACGAGCGGCTACACCTTC. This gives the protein CSAPISGTSGYTF.

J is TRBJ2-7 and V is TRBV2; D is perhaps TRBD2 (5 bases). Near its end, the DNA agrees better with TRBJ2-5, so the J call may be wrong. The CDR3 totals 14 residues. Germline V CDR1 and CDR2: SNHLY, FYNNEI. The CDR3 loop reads CASSASGSPETQYF. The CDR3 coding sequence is TGTGCCAGCAGTGCATCGGGGTCTCCGGAGACCCAGTACTTC.

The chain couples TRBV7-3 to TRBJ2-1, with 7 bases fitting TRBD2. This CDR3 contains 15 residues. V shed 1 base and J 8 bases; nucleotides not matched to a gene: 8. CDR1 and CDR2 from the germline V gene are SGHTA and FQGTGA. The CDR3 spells CASSLKGLELDEQFF. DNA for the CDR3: TGTGCCAGCAGCTTAAAAGGACTAGAGTTGGATGAGCAGTTCTTC.

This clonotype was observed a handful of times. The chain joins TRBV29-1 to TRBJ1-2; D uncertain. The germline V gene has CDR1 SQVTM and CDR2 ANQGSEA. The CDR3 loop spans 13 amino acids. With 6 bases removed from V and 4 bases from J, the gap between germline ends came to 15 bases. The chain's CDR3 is CSVRHQESYGYTF. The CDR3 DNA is TGCAGCGTAAGACATCAGGAGAGCTATGGCTACACCTTC.

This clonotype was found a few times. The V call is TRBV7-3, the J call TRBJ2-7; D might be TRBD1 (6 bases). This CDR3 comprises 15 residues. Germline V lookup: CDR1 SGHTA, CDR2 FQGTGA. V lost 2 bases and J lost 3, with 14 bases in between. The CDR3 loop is CASSLAGDPFYEQYF. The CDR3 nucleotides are TGTGCCAGCAGCTTAGCAGGGGACCCATTCTACGAGCAGTACTTC.

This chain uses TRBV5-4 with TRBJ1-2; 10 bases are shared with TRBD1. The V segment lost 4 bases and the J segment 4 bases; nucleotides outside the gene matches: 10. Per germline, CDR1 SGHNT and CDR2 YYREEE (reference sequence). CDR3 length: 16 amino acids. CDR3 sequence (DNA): TGTGCCAGCAGCGCTGGGAGGGACAGGGGCGTCTATGGCTACACCTTC. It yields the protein CASSAGRDRGVYGYTF.

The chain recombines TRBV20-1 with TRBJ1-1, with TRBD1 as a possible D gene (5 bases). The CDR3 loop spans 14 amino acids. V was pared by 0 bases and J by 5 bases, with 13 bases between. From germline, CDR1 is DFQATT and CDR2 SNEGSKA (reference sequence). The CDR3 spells CSARDGGLGTEAFF. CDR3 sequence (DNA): TGCAGTGCTAGAGATGGGGGACTGGGGACTGAAGCTTTCTTT.

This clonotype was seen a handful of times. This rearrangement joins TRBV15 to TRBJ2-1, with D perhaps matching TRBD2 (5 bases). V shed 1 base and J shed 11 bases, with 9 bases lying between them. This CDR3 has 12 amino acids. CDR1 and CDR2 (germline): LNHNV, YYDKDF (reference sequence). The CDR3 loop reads CATSRAWEKQFF. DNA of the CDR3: TGTGCCACCAGCAGAGCGTGGGAGAAGCAGTTCTTC.

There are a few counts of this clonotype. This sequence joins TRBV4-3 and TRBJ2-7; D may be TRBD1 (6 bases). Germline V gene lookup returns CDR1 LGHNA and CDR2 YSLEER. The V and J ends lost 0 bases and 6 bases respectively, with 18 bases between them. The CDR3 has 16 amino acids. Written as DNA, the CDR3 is TGCGCCAGCAGCCAAGAAGGACAGACGGTCGGCGCCGAGCAGTACTTC. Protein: CASSQEGQTVGAEQYF.

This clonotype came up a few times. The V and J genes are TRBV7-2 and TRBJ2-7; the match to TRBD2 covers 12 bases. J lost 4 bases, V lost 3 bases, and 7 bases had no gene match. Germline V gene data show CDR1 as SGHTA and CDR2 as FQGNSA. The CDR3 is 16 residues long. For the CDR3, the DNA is TGTGCCAGCAGCTTCTTTCGGACTAGCGGGACTTACGAGCAGTACTTC. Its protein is CASSFFRTSGTYEQYF.

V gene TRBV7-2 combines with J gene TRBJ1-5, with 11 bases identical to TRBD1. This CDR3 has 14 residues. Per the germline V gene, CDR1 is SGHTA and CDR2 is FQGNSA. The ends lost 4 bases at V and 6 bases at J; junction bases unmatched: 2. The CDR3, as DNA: TGTGCCAGCAGCTATGGACAGGGGGCTCAGCCCCAGCATTTT. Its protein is CASSYGQGAQPQHF.

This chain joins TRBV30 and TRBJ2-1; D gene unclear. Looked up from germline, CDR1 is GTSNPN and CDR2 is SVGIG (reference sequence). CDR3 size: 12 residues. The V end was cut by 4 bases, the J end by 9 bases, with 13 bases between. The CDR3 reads CAWKGLPPEQFF. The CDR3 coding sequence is TGTGCCTGGAAGGGTCTACCCCCTGAGCAGTTCTTC. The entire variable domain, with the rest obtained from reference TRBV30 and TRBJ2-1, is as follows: SQTIHQWPATLVQPVGSPLSLECTVEGTSNPNLYWYRQAAGRGLQLLFYSVGIGQISSEVPQNLSASRPQDRQFILSSKKLLLSDSGFYLCAWKGLPPEQFFGPGTRLTVL.

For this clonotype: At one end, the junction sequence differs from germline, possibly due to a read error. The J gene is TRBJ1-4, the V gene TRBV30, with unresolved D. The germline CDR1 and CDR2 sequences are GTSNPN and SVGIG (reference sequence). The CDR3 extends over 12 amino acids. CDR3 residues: CAGSMSGGKLFF. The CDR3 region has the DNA TGTGCCGGGAGTATGTCCGGCGGAAAACTGTTTTTT.

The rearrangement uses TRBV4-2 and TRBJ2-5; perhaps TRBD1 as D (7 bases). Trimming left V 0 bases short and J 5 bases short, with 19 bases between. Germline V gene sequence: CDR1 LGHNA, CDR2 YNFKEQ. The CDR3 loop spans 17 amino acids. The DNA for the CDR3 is TGTGCCAGCAGCCAAGATAGAAAGCAGGGGGGTATGGAGACCCAGTACTTC. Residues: CASSQDRKQGGMETQYF.

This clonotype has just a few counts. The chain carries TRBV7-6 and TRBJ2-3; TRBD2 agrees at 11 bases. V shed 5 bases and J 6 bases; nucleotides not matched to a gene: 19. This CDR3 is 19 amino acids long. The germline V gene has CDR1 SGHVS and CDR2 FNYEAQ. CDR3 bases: TGTGCCAGCAGCCCTACTGTACTCGGGACTAGCGGCCAGCGGGATACGCAGTATTTT. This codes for CASSPTVLGTSGQRDTQYF.

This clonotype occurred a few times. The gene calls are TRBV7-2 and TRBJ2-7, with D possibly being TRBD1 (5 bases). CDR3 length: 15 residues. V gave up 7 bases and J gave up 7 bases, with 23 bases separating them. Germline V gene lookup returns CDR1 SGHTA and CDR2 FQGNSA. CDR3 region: CASNRIRSSENEQYF. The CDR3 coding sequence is TGTGCCAGCAACAGGATAAGGTCTTCTGAAAATGAGCAGTACTTC.

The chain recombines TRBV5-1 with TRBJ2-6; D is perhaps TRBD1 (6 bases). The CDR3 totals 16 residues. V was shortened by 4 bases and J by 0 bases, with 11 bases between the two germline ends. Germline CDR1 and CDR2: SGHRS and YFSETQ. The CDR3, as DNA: TGCGCCAGCAGCAGGGACACGAGCTCTGGGGCCAACGTCCTGACTTTC. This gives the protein CASSRDTSSGANVLTF.

This chain's CDR3 is CSARENSQETQYF. The CDR3, as DNA: TGCAGTGCTAGAGAGAACAGCCAAGAGACCCAGTACTTC. V usage is TRBV20-1 and J usage is TRBJ2-5, with D unresolved. The CDR3 runs to 13 residues. The V end lost 0 bases, the J end lost 1 base, and 6 bases lay between the germline ends. Germline V gene sequence: CDR1 DFQATT, CDR2 SNEGSKA (reference sequence).

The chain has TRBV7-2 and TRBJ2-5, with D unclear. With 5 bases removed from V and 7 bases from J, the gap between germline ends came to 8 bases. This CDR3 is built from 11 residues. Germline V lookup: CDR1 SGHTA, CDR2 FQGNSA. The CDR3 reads CASSTWVTQYF. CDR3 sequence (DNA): TGTGCCAGCAGCACCTGGGTGACCCAGTACTTC.

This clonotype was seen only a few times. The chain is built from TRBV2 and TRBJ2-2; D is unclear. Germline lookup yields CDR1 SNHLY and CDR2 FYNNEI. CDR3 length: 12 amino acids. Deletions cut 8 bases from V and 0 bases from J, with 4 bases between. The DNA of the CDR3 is TGTGCCAGCGGCTCGAACACCGGGGAGCTGTTTTTT. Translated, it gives CASGSNTGELFF. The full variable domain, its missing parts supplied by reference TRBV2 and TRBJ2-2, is EPEVTQTPSHQVTQMGQEVILRCVPISNHLYFYWYRQILGQKVEFLVSFYNNEISEKSEIFDDQFSVERPDGSNFTLKIRSTKLEDSAMYFCASGSNTGELFFGEGSRLTVL.

CDR3 in amino acids: CASSVGGNSNQPQHF. The CDR3 DNA is TGTGCCAGCAGCGTAGGGGGAAATAGCAATCAGCCCCAGCATTTT. The genes are TRBV9 and TRBJ1-5; D remains unclear. The V and J ends lost 0 bases and 0 bases respectively, with 7 bases between them. The germline V gene has CDR1 SGDLS and CDR2 YYNGEE. The CDR3 totals 15 residues.

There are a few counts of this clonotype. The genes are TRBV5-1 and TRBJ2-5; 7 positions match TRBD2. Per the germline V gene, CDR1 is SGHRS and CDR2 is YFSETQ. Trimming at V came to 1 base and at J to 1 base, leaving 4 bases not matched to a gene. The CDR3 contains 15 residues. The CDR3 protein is CASSLYGGSQETQYF. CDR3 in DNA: TGCGCCAGCAGCTTGTACGGCGGGAGCCAAGAGACCCAGTACTTC.

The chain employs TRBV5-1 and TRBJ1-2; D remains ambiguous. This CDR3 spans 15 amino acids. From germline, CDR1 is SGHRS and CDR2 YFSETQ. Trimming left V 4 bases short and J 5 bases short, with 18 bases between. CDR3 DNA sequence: TGCGCCAGCAGCCCCGGGGAGCTACTAGCTTATGGCTACACCTTC. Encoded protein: CASSPGELLAYGYTF. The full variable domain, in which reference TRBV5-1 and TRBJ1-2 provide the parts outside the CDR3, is KAGVTQTPRYLIKTRGQQVTLSCSPISGHRSVSWYQQTPGQGLQFLFEYFSETQRNKGNFPGRFSGRQFSNSRSEMNVSTLELGDSALYLCASSPGELLAYGYTFGSGTRLTVV.